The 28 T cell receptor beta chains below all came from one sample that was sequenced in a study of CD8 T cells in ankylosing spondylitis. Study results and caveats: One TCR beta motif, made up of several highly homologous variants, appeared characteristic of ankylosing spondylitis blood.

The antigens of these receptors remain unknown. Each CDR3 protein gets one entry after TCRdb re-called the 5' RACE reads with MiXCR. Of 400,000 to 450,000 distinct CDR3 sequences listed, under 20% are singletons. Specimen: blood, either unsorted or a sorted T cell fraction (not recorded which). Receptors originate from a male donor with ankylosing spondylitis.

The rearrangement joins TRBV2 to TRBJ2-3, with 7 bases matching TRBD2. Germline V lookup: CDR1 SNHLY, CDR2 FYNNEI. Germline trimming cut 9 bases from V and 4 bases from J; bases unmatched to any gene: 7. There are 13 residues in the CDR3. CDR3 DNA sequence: TGTGCCAGATCCGGGACTAATGCAGATACGCAGTATTTT. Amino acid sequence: CARSGTNADTQYF.

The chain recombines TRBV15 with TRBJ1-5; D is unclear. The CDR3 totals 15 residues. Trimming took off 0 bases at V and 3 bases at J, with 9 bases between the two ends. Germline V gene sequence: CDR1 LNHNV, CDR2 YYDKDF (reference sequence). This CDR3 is CATSRDGRNNQPQHF. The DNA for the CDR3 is TGTGCCACCAGCAGAGATGGACGGAACAATCAGCCCCAGCATTTT.

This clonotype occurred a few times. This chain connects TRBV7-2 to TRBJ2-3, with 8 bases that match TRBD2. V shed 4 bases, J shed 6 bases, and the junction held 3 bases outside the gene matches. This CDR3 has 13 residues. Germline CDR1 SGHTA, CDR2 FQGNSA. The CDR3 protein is CASSSGRGDTQYF. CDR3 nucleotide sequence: TGTGCCAGCAGCTCCGGGAGGGGGGATACGCAGTATTTT.

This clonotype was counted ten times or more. The CDR3: CASSLGPTAETQYF. In DNA form, the CDR3 reads TGCGCCAGCAGCTTGGGACCTACCGCGGAGACCCAGTACTTC. V is TRBV5-1 and J is TRBJ2-5, with D unclear. The length of the CDR3 is 14 residues. V was pared by 0 bases and J by 5 bases, with 11 bases between. Germline V gene data show CDR1 as SGHRS and CDR2 as YFSETQ.

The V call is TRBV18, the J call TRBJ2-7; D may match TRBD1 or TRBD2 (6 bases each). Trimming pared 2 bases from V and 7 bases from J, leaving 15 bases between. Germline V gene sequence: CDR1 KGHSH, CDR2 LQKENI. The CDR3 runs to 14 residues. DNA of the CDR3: TGTGCCAGCTCACCAACGGGGGCGCGTGGGGAGCAGTACTTC. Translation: CASSPTGARGEQYF.

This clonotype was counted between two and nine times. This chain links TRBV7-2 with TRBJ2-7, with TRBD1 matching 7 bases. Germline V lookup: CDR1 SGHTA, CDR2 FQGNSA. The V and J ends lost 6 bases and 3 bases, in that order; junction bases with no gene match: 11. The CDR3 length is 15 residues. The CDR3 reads CASSLGQPSLYEQYF. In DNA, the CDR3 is TGTGCCAGCAGTTTGGGACAGCCCTCTCTCTACGAGCAGTACTTC.

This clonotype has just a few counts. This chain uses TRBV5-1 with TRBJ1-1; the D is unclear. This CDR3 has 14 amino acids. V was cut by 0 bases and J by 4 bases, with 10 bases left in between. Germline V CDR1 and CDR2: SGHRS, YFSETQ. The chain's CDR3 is CASSLEGGVTEAFF. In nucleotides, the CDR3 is TGCGCCAGCAGCTTGGAGGGCGGGGTCACTGAAGCTTTCTTT.

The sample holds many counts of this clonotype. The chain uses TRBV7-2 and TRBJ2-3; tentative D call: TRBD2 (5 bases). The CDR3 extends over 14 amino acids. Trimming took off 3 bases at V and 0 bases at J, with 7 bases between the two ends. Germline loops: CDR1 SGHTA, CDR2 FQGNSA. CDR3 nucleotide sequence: TGTGCCAGCAGCTTGCGGGCTAGCACAGATACGCAGTATTTT. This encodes CASSLRASTDTQYF. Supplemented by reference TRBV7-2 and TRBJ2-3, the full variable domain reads GAGVSQSPSNKVTEKGKDVELRCDPISGHTALYWYRQSLGQGLEFLIYFQGNSAPDKSGLPSDRFSAERTGGSVSTLTIQRTQQEDSAVYLCASSLRASTDTQYFGPGTRLTVL.

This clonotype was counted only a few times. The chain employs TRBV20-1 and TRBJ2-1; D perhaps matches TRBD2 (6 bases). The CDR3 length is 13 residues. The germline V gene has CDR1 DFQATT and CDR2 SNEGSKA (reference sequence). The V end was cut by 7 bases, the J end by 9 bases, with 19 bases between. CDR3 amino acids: CSDVLAGTSEQFF. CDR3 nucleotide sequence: TGCAGTGACGTCCTAGCCGGGACTTCTGAGCAGTTCTTC.

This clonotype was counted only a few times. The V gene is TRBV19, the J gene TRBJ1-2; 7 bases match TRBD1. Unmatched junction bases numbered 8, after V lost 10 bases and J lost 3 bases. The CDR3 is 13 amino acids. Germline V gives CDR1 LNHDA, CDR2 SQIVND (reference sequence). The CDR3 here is CAISTGLDYGYTF. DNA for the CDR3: TGTGCCATTTCGACAGGGCTAGACTATGGCTACACCTTC. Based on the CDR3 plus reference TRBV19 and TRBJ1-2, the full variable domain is DGGITQSPKYLFRKEGQNVTLSCEQNLNHDAMYWYRQDPGQGLRLIYYSQIVNDFQKGDIAEGYSVSREKKESFPLTVTSAQKNPTAFYLCAISTGLDYGYTFGSGTRLTVV.

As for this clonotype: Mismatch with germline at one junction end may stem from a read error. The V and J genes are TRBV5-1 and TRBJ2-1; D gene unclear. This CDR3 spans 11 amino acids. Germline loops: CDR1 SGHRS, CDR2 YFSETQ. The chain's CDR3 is CASSLSRLWVF. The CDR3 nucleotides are TGCGCCAGCAGCTTGTCGAGGCTGTGGGTTTTC.

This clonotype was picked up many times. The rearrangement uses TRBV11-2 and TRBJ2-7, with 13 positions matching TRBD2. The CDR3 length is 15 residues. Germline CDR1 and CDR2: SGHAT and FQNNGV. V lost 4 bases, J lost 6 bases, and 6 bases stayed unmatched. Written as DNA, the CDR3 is TGTGCCAGCAGCTATTGGACTAGCGGGGGTCTCGAGCAGTACTTC. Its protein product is CASSYWTSGGLEQYF.

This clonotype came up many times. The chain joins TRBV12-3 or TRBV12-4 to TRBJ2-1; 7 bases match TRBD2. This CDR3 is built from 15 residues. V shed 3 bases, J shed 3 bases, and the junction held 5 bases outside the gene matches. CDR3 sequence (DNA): TGTGCCAGCAGTTTTACCGCGGGGGACTACAATGAGCAGTTCTTC. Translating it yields CASSFTAGDYNEQFF.

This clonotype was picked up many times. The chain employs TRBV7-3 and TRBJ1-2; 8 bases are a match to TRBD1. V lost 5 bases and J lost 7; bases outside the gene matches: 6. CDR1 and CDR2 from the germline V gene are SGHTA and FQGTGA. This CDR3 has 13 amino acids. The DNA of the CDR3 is TGTGCCAGCAGCACGGACAGGGATGGTGGCTACACCTTC. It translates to CASSTDRDGGYTF. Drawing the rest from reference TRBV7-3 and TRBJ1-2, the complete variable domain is GAGVSQTPSNKVTEKGKYVELRCDPISGHTALYWYRQSLGQGPEFLIYFQGTGAADDSGLPNDRFFAVRPEGSVSTLKIQRTERGDSAVYLCASSTDRDGGYTFGSGTRLTVV.

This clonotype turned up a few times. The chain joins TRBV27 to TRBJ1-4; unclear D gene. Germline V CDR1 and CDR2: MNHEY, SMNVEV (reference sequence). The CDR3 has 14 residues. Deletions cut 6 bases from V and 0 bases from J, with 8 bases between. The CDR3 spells CASSLLATNEKLFF. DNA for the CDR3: TGTGCCAGCAGCCTGCTAGCAACTAATGAAAAACTGTTTTTT.

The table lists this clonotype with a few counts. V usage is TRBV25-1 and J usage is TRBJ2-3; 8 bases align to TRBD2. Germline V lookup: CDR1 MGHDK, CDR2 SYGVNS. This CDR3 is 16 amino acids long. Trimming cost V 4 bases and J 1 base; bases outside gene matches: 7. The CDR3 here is CASSAFGGAGTDTQYF. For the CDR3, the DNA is TGTGCCAGCAGTGCCTTCGGGGGGGCCGGCACAGATACGCAGTATTTT.

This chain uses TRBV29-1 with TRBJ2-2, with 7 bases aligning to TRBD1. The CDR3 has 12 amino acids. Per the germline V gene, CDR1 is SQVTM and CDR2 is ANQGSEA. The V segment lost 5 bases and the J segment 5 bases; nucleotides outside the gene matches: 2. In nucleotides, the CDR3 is TGCAGCGTTCAGGGGGATACCGGGGAGCTGTTTTTT. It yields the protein CSVQGDTGELFF.

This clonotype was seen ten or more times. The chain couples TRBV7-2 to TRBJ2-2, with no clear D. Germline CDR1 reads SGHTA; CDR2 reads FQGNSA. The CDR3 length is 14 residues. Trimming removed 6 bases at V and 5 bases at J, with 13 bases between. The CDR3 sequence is CASSPFVGTGELFF. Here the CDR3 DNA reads TGTGCCAGCAGTCCCTTTGTGGGAACCGGGGAGCTGTTTTTT.

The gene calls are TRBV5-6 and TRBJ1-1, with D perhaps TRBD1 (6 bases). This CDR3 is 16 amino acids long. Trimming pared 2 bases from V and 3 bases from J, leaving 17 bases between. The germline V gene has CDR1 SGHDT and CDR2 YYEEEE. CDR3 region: CASSFYSGGQDTEAFF. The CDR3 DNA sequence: TGTGCCAGCAGCTTTTATTCCGGGGGGCAGGACACTGAAGCTTTCTTT.

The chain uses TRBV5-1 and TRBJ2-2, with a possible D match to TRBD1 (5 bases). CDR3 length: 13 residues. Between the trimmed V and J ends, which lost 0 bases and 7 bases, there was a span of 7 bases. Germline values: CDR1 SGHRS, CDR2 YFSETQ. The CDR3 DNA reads TGCGCCAGCAGCTTGGTAGGGGACGGGGAGCTGTTTTTT. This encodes CASSLVGDGELFF.

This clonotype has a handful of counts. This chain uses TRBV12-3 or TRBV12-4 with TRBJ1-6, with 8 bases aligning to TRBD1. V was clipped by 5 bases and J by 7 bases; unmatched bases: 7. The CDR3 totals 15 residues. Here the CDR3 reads CASSIRTGPNSPLHF. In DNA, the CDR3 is TGTGCCAGCAGTATAAGGACAGGGCCAAATTCACCCCTCCACTTT.

The DNA of the CDR3 is TGTGCCAGCAGTTTAGATGGGGGGCTAGGAGGCTACACCTTC. It yields the protein CASSLDGGLGGYTF. The chain combines TRBV12-3 or TRBV12-4 with TRBJ1-2; tentative D call: TRBD1 (6 bases). V was shortened by 1 base and J by 8 bases, with 14 bases between the two germline ends. This CDR3 spans 14 amino acids.

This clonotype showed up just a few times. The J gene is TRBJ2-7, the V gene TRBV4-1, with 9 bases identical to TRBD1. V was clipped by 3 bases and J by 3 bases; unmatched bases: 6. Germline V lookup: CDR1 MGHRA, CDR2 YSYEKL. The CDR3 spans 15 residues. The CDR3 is CASSQEGQGDYEQYF. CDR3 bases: TGCGCCAGCAGCCAGGAGGGACAGGGAGACTACGAGCAGTACTTC.

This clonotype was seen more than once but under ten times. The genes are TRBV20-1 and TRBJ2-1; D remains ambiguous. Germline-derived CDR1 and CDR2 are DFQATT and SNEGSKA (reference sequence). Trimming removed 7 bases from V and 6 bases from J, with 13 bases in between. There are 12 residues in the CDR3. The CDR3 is CSELDRSNEQFF. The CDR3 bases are TGCAGTGAACTTGACCGATCCAATGAGCAGTTCTTC.

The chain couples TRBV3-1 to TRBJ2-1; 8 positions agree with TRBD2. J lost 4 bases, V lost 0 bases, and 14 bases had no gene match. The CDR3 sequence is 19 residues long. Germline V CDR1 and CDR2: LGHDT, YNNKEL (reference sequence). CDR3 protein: CASSQDGPLAGGRYNEQFF. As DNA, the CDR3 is TGTGCCAGCAGCCAAGATGGTCCCCTCGCGGGGGGTCGGTACAATGAGCAGTTCTTC.

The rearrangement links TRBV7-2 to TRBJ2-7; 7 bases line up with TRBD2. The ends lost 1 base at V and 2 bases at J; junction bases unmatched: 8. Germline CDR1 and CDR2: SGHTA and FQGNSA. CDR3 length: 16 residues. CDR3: CASSLGRGSATYEQYF. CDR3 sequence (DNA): TGTGCCAGCAGCTTAGGTCGCGGGAGTGCAACCTACGAGCAGTACTTC.

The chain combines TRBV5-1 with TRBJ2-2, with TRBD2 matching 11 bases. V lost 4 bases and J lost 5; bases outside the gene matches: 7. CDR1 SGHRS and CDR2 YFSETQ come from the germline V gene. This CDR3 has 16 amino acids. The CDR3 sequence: CASSRLAGGRTGELFF. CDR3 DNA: TGCGCCAGCAGCCGGCTAGCGGGAGGAAGAACCGGGGAGCTGTTTTTT.

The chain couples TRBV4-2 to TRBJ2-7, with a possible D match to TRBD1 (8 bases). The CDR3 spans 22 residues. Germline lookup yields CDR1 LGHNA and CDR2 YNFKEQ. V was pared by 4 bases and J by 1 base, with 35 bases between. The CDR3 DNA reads TGTGCCAGCAGCCGAAAGTTTGGACAGGGAGGGGACAATACCCAGGGGTCCTACGAGCAGTACTTC. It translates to CASSRKFGQGGDNTQGSYEQYF.